A single sample is the source of the 15 T cell receptor beta chains below, sequenced in a study of regulatory T cells in long-lasting Graves disease. Building of the TCR beta libraries involved iRepertoire HTBI primers and Arm-PCR of CDR3 regions. TCRdb redid the calling of the multiplex PCR reads with MiXCR, one entry per CDR3 protein. Of about 620,000 distinct CDR3 sequences listed, approximately 15% are singletons. Documented time point: newly diagnosed GD, antithyroid drugs for less than 3 months. PBMC-extracted RNA yielded the TCR library. These sequences were also reported in another study, on T cells in Graves' hyperthyroidism and ophthalmopathy.

The sample was peripheral blood mononuclear cells (PBMCs), taken at new diagnosis, from a patient treated with antithyroid drugs. Receptor source: a woman in her thirties with Graves disease.

This clonotype was detected many times. The rearrangement joins TRBV7-2 to TRBJ2-3, with 7 bases fitting TRBD2. This CDR3 is 15 amino acids long. J was trimmed by 8 bases and V by 5 bases; bases with no gene match: 13. Germline V gives CDR1 SGHTA, CDR2 FQGNSA. Here the CDR3 DNA reads TGTGCCAGCAGCCCTCTAGCGGCCGGGGAGGTTACGCAGTATTTT. Its protein is CASSPLAAGEVTQYF.

This clonotype was found many times. V and J are TRBV2 and TRBJ2-2; unclear D gene. The CDR3 is 11 residues long. CDR1 is SNHLY, CDR2 FYNNEI, per germline. V lost 8 bases and J lost 1, with 2 bases in between. This CDR3 is CASENTGELFF. The CDR3, as DNA: TGTGCCAGCGAGAACACCGGGGAGCTGTTTTTT.

This clonotype was seen repeatedly, ten times or more. V and J are TRBV7-2 and TRBJ2-7; 12 bases are shared with TRBD2. Germline V gene data show CDR1 as SGHTA and CDR2 as FQGNSA. J gave up 3 bases and V 5 bases, and 8 bases lay outside the gene matches. This CDR3 spans 16 amino acids. In DNA, the CDR3 is TGTGCCAGCAGCCTGGGACTAGCGGGCGGAAACTACGAGCAGTACTTC. It codes for CASSLGLAGGNYEQYF.

The genes are TRBV28 and TRBJ2-7; D may match TRBD1 or TRBD2 (5 bases each). Trimming pared 3 bases from V and 6 bases from J, leaving 15 bases between. Germline V gives CDR1 MDHEN, CDR2 SYDVKM. The CDR3 runs to 14 residues. The CDR3 nucleotides are TGTGCCAGCAGTTTTGGCGGGCAGAGGGGCGAGCAGTACTTC. Encoded protein: CASSFGGQRGEQYF.

This clonotype was observed many times. The chain links TRBV30 to TRBJ1-5; D is possibly TRBD1 (6 bases). CDR3 length: 16 amino acids. V gave up 5 bases and J gave up 7 bases, with 24 bases separating them. Germline-derived CDR1 and CDR2 are GTSNPN and SVGIG (reference sequence). CDR3 DNA sequence: TGTGCCTGGGAGGAGGGGGGCGGCGGAGGAGGACAGCCCCAGCATTTT. Amino acid sequence: CAWEEGGGGGGQPQHF.

The table lists this clonotype with many counts. The CDR3 bases are TGTGCCAGCAGTTTAGTCCCCGCTGGTAGTCAGCCCCAGCATTTT. This codes for CASSLVPAGSQPQHF. The rearrangement links TRBV28 to TRBJ1-5; the D is unclear. V lost 2 bases to trimming and J lost 6 bases, with 14 bases between them. The CDR3 is 15 amino acids. CDR1 and CDR2 from the germline V gene are MDHEN and SYDVKM.

This clonotype has ten or more counts. This chain connects TRBV6-5 to TRBJ2-5; no reliable D call. The CDR3 covers 10 residues. V was cut by 2 bases and J by 7 bases, with 2 bases left in between. Germline V gene lookup returns CDR1 MNHEY and CDR2 SVGAGI. The CDR3 nucleotides read TGTGCCAGCAGTTACCCGACCCAGTACTTC. It translates to CASSYPTQYF.

This clonotype has only a few counts. Written as DNA, the CDR3 is TGTGCCAGCACCCAGCCAGGGGGGGGCACCGGGGAGCTGTTTTTT. This encodes CASTQPGGGTGELFF. The chain combines TRBV6-1 with TRBJ2-2, with D perhaps matching TRBD1 or TRBD2 (7 bases each). CDR3 size: 15 residues. The germline V gene has CDR1 MNHNS and CDR2 SASEGT. The V gene lost 7 bases and the J gene lost 4 bases, with 16 bases spanning the gap.

This clonotype was found a few times. The V and J genes are TRBV6-1 and TRBJ1-1, with TRBD1 identical over 7 bases. J gave up 1 base and V 7 bases, and 9 bases lay outside the gene matches. CDR3 length: 15 residues. Germline CDR1 and CDR2: MNHNS and SASEGT. DNA for the CDR3: TGTGCCAGCACCCGACAGGGATTCGCGAACACTGAAGCTTTCTTT. Its translation is CASTRQGFANTEAFF.

This clonotype has at least ten counts. The chain uses TRBV20-1 and TRBJ1-5, with D hard to call. Germline V lookup: CDR1 DFQATT, CDR2 SNEGSKA (reference sequence). The length of the CDR3 is 14 residues. V lost 0 bases, J lost 6 bases, and 12 bases lay in between. CDR3 sequence (DNA): TGCAGTGCTAGAGATGGGAAAGGAGGTCAGCCCCAGCATTTT. Translated: CSARDGKGGQPQHF.

This clonotype was observed at least ten times. This chain links TRBV6-9 with TRBJ1-3; 7 bases are shared with TRBD1. The CDR3 is made up of 14 amino acids. From germline, CDR1 is MNHGY and CDR2 SVAAGI. V shed 8 bases and J 1 base; nucleotides not matched to a gene: 5. The CDR3 coding sequence is TGTGCCAGCCAGGGGGTTGTTTCTGGAAACACCATATATTTT. Its protein product is CASQGVVSGNTIYF.

Many counts were recorded for this clonotype. This sequence joins TRBV7-3 and TRBJ2-2; TRBD1 agrees at 7 bases. The trim removed 6 bases at V and 5 bases at J, leaving 9 bases unmatched. The CDR3 has 15 residues. CDR1 and CDR2 (germline): SGHTA, FQGTGA. The CDR3 DNA follows: TGTGCCAGCAGGTCCGACAGGGAGATTACCGGGGAGCTGTTTTTT. Protein product: CASRSDREITGELFF. Variable domain in full (rest from reference TRBV7-3 and TRBJ2-2): GAGVSQTPSNKVTEKGKYVELRCDPISGHTALYWYRQSLGQGPEFLIYFQGTGAADDSGLPNDRFFAVRPEGSVSTLKIQRTERGDSAVYLCASRSDREITGELFFGEGSRLTVL.

There are many counts of this clonotype. This chain connects TRBV30 to TRBJ1-5; D gene uncertain. Germline loops: CDR1 GTSNPN, CDR2 SVGIG (reference sequence). V dropped 1 base and J dropped 0 bases, with 4 bases sitting between them. The CDR3 covers 13 residues. The CDR3 here is CAWSGGSNQPQHF. The CDR3 coding sequence is TGTGCCTGGAGTGGCGGTAGCAATCAGCCCCAGCATTTT.

This clonotype has a count of ten or more. V gene TRBV20-1 combines with J gene TRBJ2-5; 8 bases line up with TRBD1. Losses at the gene ends were 2 bases for V and 4 bases for J; bases not matched to a gene: 6. The CDR3 has 14 amino acids. Germline V lookup: CDR1 DFQATT, CDR2 SNEGSKA (reference sequence). This CDR3 is CSARLTGAGETQYF. The CDR3 coding sequence is TGCAGTGCTAGATTGACAGGGGCGGGAGAGACCCAGTACTTC.

This clonotype was seen repeatedly, ten times or more. V is TRBV2 and J is TRBJ1-4, with D unresolved. Trimming shortened V by 1 base and J by 8 bases, and 5 bases separated the two germline ends. This CDR3 has 12 residues. Germline CDR1 SNHLY, CDR2 FYNNEI. DNA for the CDR3: TGTGCCAGCAGTGAAGGGAAAGAAAAACTGTTTTTT. Its protein product is CASSEGKEKLFF.